The 13 T cell receptor beta chains presented below share a single source sample, sequenced in a study of response to subunit inactivated influenza vaccine. TCRdb reprocessed the RT-PCR reads via MiXCR and lists one record per CDR3 protein. The sample lists about half a million distinct CDR3 sequences, approximately 10% occurring once. The sequences come from PBMCs from blood, collected about 40 days after vaccination. The source is a man aged 50-60 years who received an inactivated influenza vaccine.

The chain uses TRBV2 and TRBJ2-7; a possible D gene is TRBD1 (5 bases). This CDR3 has 14 residues. V lost 6 bases and J lost 0, with 12 bases in between. The germline gives CDR1 SNHLY, CDR2 FYNNEI. The DNA for the CDR3 is TGTGCCAGCAGGATGACAGTAAGCTCCTACGAGCAGTACTTC. Translated, it gives CASRMTVSSYEQYF.

In its sample, this clonotype was seen a few times. The chain combines TRBV3-1 with TRBJ2-7; unclear D gene. The CDR3 runs to 14 residues. Germline-derived CDR1 and CDR2 are LGHDT and YNNKEL (reference sequence). Trimming removed 4 bases from V and 1 base from J, with 11 bases in between. The CDR3 is CASSPEKYSYEQYF. DNA of the CDR3: TGTGCCAGCAGCCCCGAGAAGTATTCCTACGAGCAGTACTTC.

This clonotype was detected only a few times. The chain couples TRBV20-1 to TRBJ2-2; 8 positions agree with TRBD2. Germline assignment: CDR1 DFQATT and CDR2 SNEGSKA (reference sequence). The junction had 3 bases not matched to a gene; V was cut back by 1 base and J by 2 bases. CDR3 size: 15 residues. The chain's CDR3 is CSARVGLANTGELFF. CDR3 sequence (DNA): TGCAGTGCTAGAGTAGGACTAGCCAACACCGGGGAGCTGTTTTTT.

Many counts were recorded for this clonotype. At one boundary the junction diverges from the germline segment, which might be a read error. This chain uses TRBV5-5 with TRBJ2-1; tentative D call: TRBD2 (5 bases). From germline, CDR1 is SGHKS and CDR2 YYEKEE (reference sequence). The CDR3 runs 14 residues. The CDR3 sequence: CASSLYVSGNVQFF. The CDR3 DNA sequence: TGTGCCAGCAGCTTGTATGTCTCCGGGAATGTGCAGTTCTTC.

A few counts support this clonotype. The chain's CDR3 is CSARQGNDQPQHF. The CDR3 DNA follows: TGCAGTGCTAGACAGGGCAACGATCAGCCCCAGCATTTT. V usage is TRBV20-1 and J usage is TRBJ1-5, with D possibly being TRBD1 (5 bases). The germline V and J ends were trimmed by 2 bases and 5 bases, with 10 bases remaining between them. The CDR3 loop spans 13 amino acids. Germline V gene sequence: CDR1 DFQATT, CDR2 SNEGSKA (reference sequence).

Only a few counts were recorded for this clonotype. The chain has TRBV7-2 and TRBJ2-3; D ambiguous. V was clipped by 2 bases and J by 0 bases, with 6 bases between them. Germline V CDR1 and CDR2: SGHTA, FQGNSA. The CDR3 runs to 14 residues. Here the CDR3 DNA reads TGTGCCAGCAGCTTACGTAGAAGCACAGATACGCAGTATTTT. Residues: CASSLRRSTDTQYF.

This clonotype was recorded at least ten times. This CDR3 reads CASSFLREDSPLHF. The CDR3 nucleotides are TGTGCCAGCAGTTTTCTTAGGGAAGATTCACCCCTCCACTTT. The chain links TRBV27 to TRBJ1-6; D remains ambiguous. The CDR3 consists of 14 residues. CDR1 MNHEY and CDR2 SMNVEV come from the germline V gene (reference sequence). The V end was cut by 3 bases, the J end by 8 bases, with 11 bases between.

This chain connects TRBV7-6 to TRBJ2-5, with 9 bases fitting TRBD1. This CDR3 has 15 amino acids. Germline loops: CDR1 SGHVS, CDR2 FNYEAQ. After removal of 1 base from V and 5 bases from J, the junction contained 5 bases not matched to a gene. The CDR3 loop is CASSLVAGQGETQYF. The CDR3 bases are TGTGCCAGCAGCTTAGTGGCCGGACAGGGGGAGACCCAGTACTTC.

J is TRBJ2-2 and V is TRBV6-6; TRBD1 aligns across 8 bases. This CDR3 is 13 amino acids long. J lost 5 bases, V lost 10 bases, and 6 bases had no gene match. Germline V gene lookup returns CDR1 MNHNY and CDR2 SVGAGI (reference sequence). In nucleotides, the CDR3 is TGTGCCACCCGCAGGGGGCTTACCGGGGAGCTGTTTTTT. Translation: CATRRGLTGELFF.

This clonotype appeared many times. The V and J genes are TRBV6-4 and TRBJ2-2, with no clear D. The V gene lost 2 bases and the J gene lost 1 base, with 2 bases spanning the gap. The germline CDR1 and CDR2 sequences are MRHNA and SNTAGT. The CDR3 runs 13 residues. CDR3 nucleotide sequence: TGTGCCAGCAGTGACCTGAACACCGGGGAGCTGTTTTTT. It yields the protein CASSDLNTGELFF.

The chain is built from TRBV29-1 and TRBJ2-7, with 14 bases lining up with TRBD2. The J segment lost 7 bases and the V segment lost 3 bases, leaving 2 bases of the junction unmatched. CDR3 size: 13 residues. Germline V gene lookup returns CDR1 SQVTM and CDR2 ANQGSEA. The CDR3 loop reads CSVEGLAGVEQYF. The CDR3 region has the DNA TGCAGCGTTGAGGGACTAGCGGGAGTTGAGCAGTACTTC.

The chain carries TRBV28 and TRBJ2-5; a possible D gene is TRBD2 (5 bases). Trimming shortened V by 7 bases and J by 5 bases, and 20 bases separated the two germline ends. The length of the CDR3 is 15 residues. Germline CDR1 and CDR2: MDHEN and SYDVKM. The CDR3: CASNIGLRVWETQYF. The CDR3 region has the DNA TGTGCCAGCAATATTGGACTTCGGGTTTGGGAGACCCAGTACTTC.

J is TRBJ2-7 and V is TRBV7-9; 8 bases fit TRBD1. The CDR3 is 14 amino acids. J was trimmed by 2 bases and V by 5 bases; bases with no gene match: 5. CDR1 is SEHNR and CDR2 is FQNEAQ in the germline V gene (reference sequence). This CDR3 reads CASSHGQGPYEQYF. CDR3 nucleotides: TGTGCCAGCAGCCATGGACAGGGCCCCTACGAGCAGTACTTC.